This entry lists 11 T cell receptor beta chains sequenced from one sample in a study of T-cell memory formation after mild COVID-19. A single record per CDR3 protein comes from TCRdb applying MiXCR to the 5' RACE reads. The table lists around 470,000 distinct CDR3 sequences, roughly 20% of them singletons. The sequenced sample was PBMCs or a T cell subset sorted from them (not recorded which). These receptors were taken from an adult woman who had mild COVID-19 (a few samples of this study predate the infection). Cell type and time point are not known.

The V call is TRBV7-9, the J call TRBJ1-3, with D hard to call. Germline lookup yields CDR1 SEHNR and CDR2 FQNEAQ (reference sequence). This CDR3 contains 11 residues. V was shortened by 6 bases and J by 9 bases, with 9 bases between the two germline ends. The CDR3 reads CASRLLGTIYF. The CDR3, as DNA: TGTGCCAGCAGGTTACTGGGCACCATATATTTT.

V usage is TRBV11-3 and J usage is TRBJ1-1, with unresolved D. The germline CDR1 and CDR2 sequences are SGHNT and YENEEA. The CDR3 loop spans 15 amino acids. V lost 5 bases and J lost 3, with 16 bases in between. The CDR3 loop is CASSPGRTRDTEAFF. CDR3 nucleotide sequence: TGTGCCAGCAGCCCCGGAAGAACAAGGGACACTGAAGCTTTCTTT.

This clonotype came up a few times. This chain connects TRBV7-3 to TRBJ1-1; TRBD1 aligns across 8 bases. From germline, CDR1 is SGHTA and CDR2 FQGTGA. The ends lost 2 bases at V and 7 bases at J; junction bases unmatched: 9. The CDR3 runs 15 residues. The CDR3 sequence: CASSLSPGGRIEAFF. The DNA of the CDR3 is TGTGCCAGCAGCTTATCTCCAGGGGGCAGGATTGAAGCTTTCTTT.

This clonotype was seen a few times. The V call is TRBV11-1, the J call TRBJ2-7, with 10 positions matching TRBD2. CDR1 is SGHAT and CDR2 is FQDESV in the germline V gene (reference sequence). The CDR3 runs 16 residues. The junction had 6 bases not matched to a gene; V was cut back by 2 bases and J by 2 bases. CDR3 residues: CASSLTSTSGAYEQYF. The CDR3 DNA reads as TGTGCCAGCAGCTTAACGTCTACTAGCGGGGCCTACGAGCAGTACTTC.

The CDR3 region has the DNA TGCAGCGTATCCAGAAACTATGGCTACACCTTC. Translating gives CSVSRNYGYTF. The chain combines TRBV29-1 with TRBJ1-2, with D uncertain. The germline CDR1 and CDR2 sequences are SQVTM and ANQGSEA. This CDR3 comprises 11 residues. V shed 6 bases and J shed 2 bases, with 7 bases lying between them.

This chain links TRBV19 with TRBJ2-7; 7 positions agree with TRBD1. The V segment lost 4 bases and the J segment 4 bases; nucleotides outside the gene matches: 10. CDR1 is LNHDA, CDR2 SQIVND, per germline (reference sequence). The CDR3 loop spans 15 amino acids. The CDR3 is CASSTAETGWYEQYF. CDR3 in DNA: TGTGCCAGTAGTACCGCGGAGACAGGGTGGTACGAGCAGTACTTC.

This chain joins TRBV6-6 and TRBJ2-3; D possibly corresponds to TRBD2 (6 bases). The CDR3 spans 15 residues. Germline CDR1 and CDR2: MNHNY and SVGAGI (reference sequence). V lost 7 bases and J 0 bases, leaving 14 bases between the germline ends. The CDR3 DNA follows: TGTGCCAGCACCCTTGGGGGACTTAGCACAGATACGCAGTATTTT. This gives the protein CASTLGGLSTDTQYF.

This clonotype occurred many times. The chain joins TRBV7-6 to TRBJ2-5, with D perhaps being TRBD1 or TRBD2 (5 bases each). CDR3 length equals 14 residues. V lost 7 bases to trimming and J lost 6 bases, with 18 bases between them. The germline V gene encodes CDR1 SGHVS and CDR2 FNYEAQ. The CDR3 coding sequence is TGTGCCAGCACACCTCCCCGGGGACCCCAGACCCAGTACTTC. This gives the protein CASTPPRGPQTQYF.

A few counts support this clonotype. The rearrangement links TRBV12-3 or TRBV12-4 to TRBJ2-3; 7 bases are shared with TRBD2. Trimming took 2 bases from V and 4 from J; bases not matched to a gene: 6. This CDR3 is built from 15 residues. CDR3 residues: CASSLIVSGADTQYF. CDR3 bases: TGTGCCAGCAGTTTAATCGTCAGCGGGGCAGATACGCAGTATTTT.

The V call is TRBV11-1, the J call TRBJ1-1, with 9 bases identical to TRBD1. The V and J ends lost 5 bases and 7 bases, in that order; junction bases with no gene match: 8. The CDR3 covers 14 residues. CDR1 is SGHAT and CDR2 is FQDESV in the germline V gene (reference sequence). The DNA for the CDR3 is TGTGCCAGCAGCACGGGACAGGGCTTAGGTGAAGCTTTCTTT. This encodes CASSTGQGLGEAFF.

This clonotype has at least ten counts. The gene calls are TRBV7-2 and TRBJ2-3; tentatively, D is TRBD1 (5 bases). Trimming took off 3 bases at V and 4 bases at J, with 11 bases between the two ends. Per germline, CDR1 SGHTA and CDR2 FQGNSA. The CDR3 is 14 amino acids. The CDR3 sequence is CASSFLGAADTQYF. The CDR3 coding sequence is TGTGCCAGCAGCTTTCTAGGGGCCGCAGATACGCAGTATTTT.